The clone carrying this TCR beta chain appeared a few times. Its antigen is not known. This entry belongs to a study of identical twins. Trimming pared 0 bases from V and 6 bases from J, leaving 10 bases between. The CDR3 has 13 amino acids. Germline loops: CDR1 SGDLS, CDR2 YYNGEE. A universal primer site was incorporated via template switching, and the cDNA contained unique molecular identifiers. One entry per CDR3 protein results from TCRdb running MiXCR on the 5' RACE reads. This table holds 1.5 million to 2 million distinct CDR3 sequences, roughly 35% found once. Study-wide results and caveats: Models predicted less out-of-frame TCR alpha sharing in monozygotic twins than was found. A cross-sectional statistical analysis, not follow-up of the same donors, supported the conclusions.

The specimen sequenced was cord blood. The TCR comes from a newborn girl in good health. J is TRBJ2-7 and V is TRBV9; D ambiguous. In nucleotides, the CDR3 is TGTGCCAGCAGCGTAGATTGGGGTGGCGAGCAGTACTTC. As protein: CASSVDWGGEQYF.